This is a list of T cell receptor beta chains from one sample in a study of identical twins. TCRdb reprocessed the 5' RACE reads via MiXCR and lists one record per CDR3 protein. The table lists 250,000 to 300,000 distinct CDR3 sequences, 8.5% to 9.5% of them singletons. A further study also used this sample, focusing on yellow fever vaccine responses in identical twins.

The sample consisted of CD8+ T cells sorted from blood. These receptors were collected from a woman aged 18-30 years in good health. The CDR3 runs from the conserved cysteine through the conserved F or W. Fields, in order: clone size, CDR3 length, J gene, D gene, V gene, CDR3 DNA, CDR3 protein. The D gene is left open where the match is weak. Clone size is stated in some rows and not others, as once, few, many or a class when expanded.

>many|13|TRBJ1-1|.|TRBV27
TGTGCCAGCAGTTTTTTGGGGGGGACTGAAGCTTTCTTT
CASSFLGGTEAFF
>many|12|TRBJ2-7|TRBD1|TRBV12-3/TRBV12-4
TGTGCCAGCAGTTTGAGGACAGGGGAGCAGTACTTC
CASSLRTGEQYF
>.|15|TRBJ2-3|.|TRBV5-1
TGCGCCAGCAGGACGGAAGCCCCGAGCTCAGATACGCAGTATTTT
CASRTEAPSSDTQYF
>once|12|TRBJ2-7|TRBD2|TRBV5-6
TGTGCCAGCACGGGACTAGCCAGCGAGCAGTACTTC
CASTGLASEQYF
>many|15|TRBJ2-1|.|TRBV27
TGTGCCAGCAGTTTATATGGGACGGCGGAGAATGAGCAGTTCTTC
CASSLYGTAENEQFF
>.|15|TRBJ2-5|.|TRBV5-1
TGCGCCAGCTCTAATTGGGGCGAGTACCAAGAGACCCAGTACTTC
CASSNWGEYQETQYF
>few|16|TRBJ2-1|TRBD1|TRBV4-2
TGTGCCAGCAGCCAAGATGAGACAGGGATCCACAATGAGCAGTTCTTC
CASSQDETGIHNEQFF
>.|15|TRBJ2-1|TRBD2|TRBV7-3
TGTGCCAGCAGCTCCACTAGCGGGGGGCGGTCCGAGCAGTTCTTC
CASSSTSGGRSEQFF
>few|13|TRBJ2-7|.|TRBV6-5
TGTGCCAGCAGTTGGGGACACAACTACGAGCAGTACTTC
CASSWGHNYEQYF
>few|14|TRBJ2-6|.|TRBV20-1
TGCAGTGCCAGCCTCATGGCTGGGGCCAACGTCCTGACTTTC
CSASLMAGANVLTF
>.|13|TRBJ2-3|.|TRBV4-2
TGTGCCAGCAGCCAGGTATTCGGAGATACGCAGTATTTT
CASSQVFGDTQYF
>many|15|TRBJ2-3|.|TRBV29-1
TGCAGCGTTGCCGGGGGGACACCAATCACAGATACGCAGTATTTT
CSVAGGTPITDTQYF
>.|13|TRBJ1-2|TRBD1|TRBV29-1
TGCAGCGTTGATACAGGGGACGCGAGTGGCTACACCTTC
CSVDTGDASGYTF
>.|12|TRBJ2-7|.|TRBV25-1
TGTGCCAGCAATTCTCTTCTGGACGAGCAGTACTTC
CASNSLLDEQYF
>many|16|TRBJ2-7|TRBD2|TRBV4-3
TGCGCCAGCAGCCAAGATGTGGGACTAGCGGGAGAAGAGCAGTACTTC
CASSQDVGLAGEEQYF
>.|11|TRBJ2-3|.|TRBV19
TGTGCCAGTACGTTGTCAGATACGCAGTATTTT
CASTLSDTQYF
>few|13|TRBJ2-1|.|TRBV4-2
TGTGCCAGCAGCCAAGTCGAGAGGGCAGAGCAGTTCTTC
CASSQVERAEQFF
>.|12|TRBJ2-1|.|TRBV20-1
TGCAGTGCTAGAGATTGGGGACTTGAGCAGTTCTTC
CSARDWGLEQFF
>many|17|TRBJ2-6|TRBD1|TRBV4-3
TGCGCCAGCAGCCCCTTTCTTGACAGGGCTGGGGCCAACGTCCTGACTTTC
CASSPFLDRAGANVLTF
>many|13|TRBJ2-7|.|TRBV6-2/TRBV6-3
TGTGCCAGCAGTTACTCCCGCACCTACGAGCAGTACTTC
CASSYSRTYEQYF
>few|12|TRBJ2-3|.|TRBV20-1
TGCAGTGCTAGGAAATCGCCCGCCGATAGTCCGTTT
CSARKSPADSPF
>.|13|TRBJ2-7|TRBD1|TRBV20-1
TGCAGTGCGGGACAGGGGGTCTCCTACGAGCAGTACTTC
CSAGQGVSYEQYF
>.|14|TRBJ1-1|TRBD1|TRBV7-9
TGTGCCAGCAGCACAGACAGGGGGACCACTGAAGCTTTCTTT
CASSTDRGTTEAFF
>few|13|TRBJ2-5|.|TRBV29-1
TGCAGCGTCGAGCTCAGGGGTAAAGAGACCCAGTACTTC
CSVELRGKETQYF
>few|13|TRBJ1-2|.|TRBV7-9
TGTGCCAGCAGCGCCCCGGACAGTATAGGCTACACCTTC
CASSAPDSIGYTF
>few|13|TRBJ2-7|.|TRBV27
TGTGCCAGCAGTTTGCGCAGTACCTACGAGCAGTACTTC
CASSLRSTYEQYF
>many|15|TRBJ1-2|.|TRBV7-2
TGTGCCAGCAGCTTAGTCACGGACTTAAACTATGGCTACACCTTC
CASSLVTDLNYGYTF
>.|14|TRBJ2-3|.|TRBV10-2
TGCGCCAGCAGTGTGGTGGGGGGGCCAGATACGCAGTATTTT
CASSVVGGPDTQYF
>few|16|TRBJ2-7|TRBD2|TRBV24-1
TGTGCCACCAGTGATACCCGGACTAGCGGAACCTACGAGCAGTACTTC
CATSDTRTSGTYEQYF
>.|16|TRBJ2-5|.|TRBV7-6
TGTGCCAGCAAATCAGGGGCAGGGGGGTTCCAAGAGACCCAGTACTTC
CASKSGAGGFQETQYF
>.|14|TRBJ1-1|.|TRBV4-2
TGTGCCAGCAGCCAGGCAGGAGGGAACACTGAAGCTTTCTTT
CASSQAGGNTEAFF
>many|18|TRBJ1-2|.|TRBV4-1
TGCGCCAGCAGCCAAACTATACGTGGGACATACGAAAACTATGGCTACACCTTC
CASSQTIRGTYENYGYTF
>few|16|TRBJ2-2|TRBD1|TRBV4-3
TGCGCCAGCAGCCACGACAGGGGACCGAACACCGGGGAGCTGTTTTTT
CASSHDRGPNTGELFF
>few|15|TRBJ2-3|TRBD1|TRBV4-1
TGCGCCAGCAGCCGAGCGGACAGGGAAACAGATACGCAGTATTTT
CASSRADRETDTQYF
>.|15|TRBJ2-7|.|TRBV6-1
TGTGCCAGCAGCGACTTACTTCAGGACATCTACGAGCAGTACTTC
CASSDLLQDIYEQYF
>.|15|TRBJ2-1|.|TRBV7-9
TGTGCCAGCAGCTCCCACGTGGGGTTGCGGAATGAGCAGTTCTTC
CASSSHVGLRNEQFF
>many|15|TRBJ2-2|TRBD2|TRBV12-3/TRBV12-4
TGTGCCAGCAGTTTTAATAGCGGGAGTACCGGGGAGCTGTTTTTT
CASSFNSGSTGELFF
>.|17|TRBJ1-3|.|TRBV20-1
TGCAGTGCTAGTAGGTCGAGGTCAGGGTTCTCTGGAAACACCATATATTTT
CSASRSRSGFSGNTIYF
>many|13|TRBJ1-1|.|TRBV12-3/TRBV12-4
TGTGCCAGCAGTCTAGGCACAGGGTCGGAAGCTTTCTTT
CASSLGTGSEAFF
>many|13|TRBJ2-7|.|TRBV7-9
TGTGCCAGCAGCTTGGTTGGGCTATACGAGCAGTACTTC
CASSLVGLYEQYF
>few|13|TRBJ1-1|.|TRBV6-1
TGTGCCAGCAGAATCGCCGGGGGCACTGAAGCTTTCTTT
CASRIAGGTEAFF
>.|14|TRBJ1-5|TRBD1|TRBV12-3/TRBV12-4
TGTGCCAGCAGTAAGGACAGGGTGGATCAGCCCCAGCATTTT
CASSKDRVDQPQHF
>.|15|TRBJ2-7|.|TRBV9
TGTGCCAGCAGCGTATTCGCGGGTGGGAACTACGAGCAGTACTTC
CASSVFAGGNYEQYF
>few|16|TRBJ1-2|.|TRBV21-1
TGTGCCAGCAGCAAAGGGGGGGCAGCCTCTAACTATGGCTACACCTTC
CASSKGGAASNYGYTF
>.|14|TRBJ2-5|.|TRBV10-3
TGTGCCATCAGTAATGACGAGGTCAGAGAGACCCAGTACTTC
CAISNDEVRETQYF
>few|17|TRBJ2-1|TRBD2|TRBV6-2/TRBV6-3
TGTGCCAGCAGTTACAACGCGGGAGAGGGTTTTTACAATGAGCAGTTCTTC
CASSYNAGEGFYNEQFF
>.|17|TRBJ2-1|TRBD2|TRBV6-2/TRBV6-3
TGTGCCAGCGGACTTTCCAGCGGGAGGGGCCCCTACAATGAGCAGTTCTTC
CASGLSSGRGPYNEQFF
>many|15|TRBJ1-2|.|TRBV4-1
TGCGCCAGCAGCCAAGAGGTCAACATCTGGGATGGCTACACCTTC
CASSQEVNIWDGYTF
>few|16|TRBJ2-7|.|TRBV6-5
TGTGCCAGCAGTTACTTGGGGGGGCCTTTTGAATACGAGCAGTACTTC
CASSYLGGPFEYEQYF
>few|14|TRBJ2-3|.|TRBV4-3
TGCGCCAGCAGCCCCCCCGGGATAGCAGATACGCAGTATTTT
CASSPPGIADTQYF
>many|13|TRBJ2-2|.|TRBV6-2/TRBV6-3
TGTGCCAGCAGTTATTTTGCCTCCGGGGAGCTGTTTTTT
CASSYFASGELFF
>.|13|TRBJ1-2|.|TRBV5-8
TGTGCCAGCAGCTGGGACACGGCCTATGGCTACACCTTC
CASSWDTAYGYTF
>many|15|TRBJ2-2|TRBD1|TRBV12-3/TRBV12-4
TGTGCCAGCAGCGCAGGGGGCTCGAGCACCGGGGAGCTGTTTTTT
CASSAGGSSTGELFF
>few|14|TRBJ2-2|.|TRBV29-1
TGCAGCGTGTCCGGGGCGCGGGGCACCGGGGAGCTGTTTTTT
CSVSGARGTGELFF
>.|11|TRBJ1-1|.|TRBV10-3
TGTGCCATCAGTGACCTTGGCTGGGCTTTCTTT
CAISDLGWAFF
>many|13|TRBJ2-2|.|TRBV20-1
TGCAGTGCTAGCGGGCCCAATACCGGGGAGCTGTTTTTT
CSASGPNTGELFF
>many|13|TRBJ2-2|.|TRBV24-1
TGTGCCACCAGTGATCTGGGAAACGGGGAGCTGTTTTTT
CATSDLGNGELFF
>.|16|TRBJ2-7|.|TRBV12-3/TRBV12-4
TGTGCCAGCAGTTTAGCAATGTCCCGGGACCCCTACGAGCAGTACTTC
CASSLAMSRDPYEQYF
>.|17|TRBJ2-7|TRBD1|TRBV7-9
TGTGCCAGCAGCCCAACTTTTGGACAGGGACCCTCCTACGAGCAGTACTTC
CASSPTFGQGPSYEQYF
>many|15|TRBJ2-7|TRBD2|TRBV29-1
TGCAGCGTTGAAGTCGGACTAGCGGGAGTCGACGAGCAGTACTTC
CSVEVGLAGVDEQYF